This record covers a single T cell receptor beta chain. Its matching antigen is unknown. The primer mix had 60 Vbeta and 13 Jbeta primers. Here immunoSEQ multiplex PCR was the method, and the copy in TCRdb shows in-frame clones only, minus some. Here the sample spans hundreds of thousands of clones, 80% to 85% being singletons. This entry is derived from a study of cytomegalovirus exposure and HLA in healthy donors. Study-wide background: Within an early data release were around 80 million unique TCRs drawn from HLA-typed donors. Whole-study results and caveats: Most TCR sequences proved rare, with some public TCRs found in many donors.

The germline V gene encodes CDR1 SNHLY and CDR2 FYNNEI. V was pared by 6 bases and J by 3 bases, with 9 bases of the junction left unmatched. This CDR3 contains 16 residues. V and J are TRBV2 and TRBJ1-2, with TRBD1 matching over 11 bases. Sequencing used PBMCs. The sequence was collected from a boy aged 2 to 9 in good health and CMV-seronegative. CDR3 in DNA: TGTGCCAGCAGAAAAACCCCGGGACAGGGGGACTATGGCTACACCTTC. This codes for CASRKTPGQGDYGYTF. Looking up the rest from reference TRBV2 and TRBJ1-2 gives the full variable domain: EPEVTQTPSHQVTQMGQEVILRCVPISNHLYFYWYRQILGQKVEFLVSFYNNEISEKSEIFDDQFSVERPDGSNFTLKIRSTKLEDSAMYFCASRKTPGQGDYGYTFGSGTRLTVV.